The 4 T cell receptor beta chains presented below share a single source sample, sequenced in a study of tumor-infiltrating lymphocytes in oesophageal squamous cell carcinoma. TCRdb fed the PCR reads into MiXCR, producing one record per CDR3 protein. The top ten clones hold approximately 19% of a sample with almost 20,000 distinct CDR3 sequences, around 39% of them seen once. The sample comprised esophageal tumor tissue. Every receptor here comes from a male donor with esophageal squamous cell carcinoma.

This clonotype was found many times. A clone one base away is much larger, so this may be a read error. The chain has TRBV7-8 and TRBJ2-5, with TRBD1 as a possible D gene (6 bases). This CDR3 is 15 amino acids long. Trimming took off 5 bases at V and 11 bases at J, with 24 bases between the two ends. Germline assignment: CDR1 SGHVS and CDR2 FQNEAQ. The CDR3 sequence is CASSVGTTQGNEQYF. DNA of the CDR3: TGTGCCAGCAGCGTCGGGACGACTCAGGGGAATGAGCAGTACTTC. The full variable domain, with the rest looked up from reference TRBV7-8 and TRBJ2-5, is GAGVSQSPRYKVAKRGQDVALRCDPISGHVSLFWYQQALGQGPEFLTYFQNEAQLDKSGLPSDRFFAERPEGSVSTLKIQRTQQEDSAVYLCASSVGTTQGNEQYFGPGTRLLVL.

This clonotype turned up a few times. The V and J genes are TRBV20-1 and TRBJ2-1, with 8 bases aligning to TRBD2. The CDR3 spans 15 residues. V lost 0 bases to trimming and J lost 8 bases; unmatched junction nucleotides: 9. Germline assignment: CDR1 DFQATT and CDR2 SNEGSKA (reference sequence). The CDR3, as DNA: TGCAGTGCTAGAGATCCCGGGGGGGTTGGCGATGAGCAGTTCTTC. It translates to CSARDPGGVGDEQFF.

This clonotype was counted only a few times. For the CDR3, the DNA is TGTGCCAGCAGCTGGGTCCGGGGGACCGGGGAGCTGTTTTTT. As protein: CASSWVRGTGELFF. The chain couples TRBV13 to TRBJ2-2; perhaps TRBD2 as D (6 bases). CDR3 length: 14 amino acids. Trimming pared 4 bases from V and 5 bases from J, leaving 11 bases between. Germline V gene data show CDR1 as PRHDT and CDR2 as FYEKMQ (reference sequence).

The chain uses TRBV7-9 and TRBJ2-6; perhaps TRBD1 as D (6 bases). The end of the DNA fits TRBJ2-4 better, so the J call may be wrong. This CDR3 is 15 amino acids long. Germline values: CDR1 SEHNR, CDR2 FQNEAQ (reference sequence). The CDR3 nucleotides read TGTGCCAGCAGCCCTGGACAGTTAGACAAAAACATTCAGTACTTC. It codes for CASSPGQLDKNIQYF.